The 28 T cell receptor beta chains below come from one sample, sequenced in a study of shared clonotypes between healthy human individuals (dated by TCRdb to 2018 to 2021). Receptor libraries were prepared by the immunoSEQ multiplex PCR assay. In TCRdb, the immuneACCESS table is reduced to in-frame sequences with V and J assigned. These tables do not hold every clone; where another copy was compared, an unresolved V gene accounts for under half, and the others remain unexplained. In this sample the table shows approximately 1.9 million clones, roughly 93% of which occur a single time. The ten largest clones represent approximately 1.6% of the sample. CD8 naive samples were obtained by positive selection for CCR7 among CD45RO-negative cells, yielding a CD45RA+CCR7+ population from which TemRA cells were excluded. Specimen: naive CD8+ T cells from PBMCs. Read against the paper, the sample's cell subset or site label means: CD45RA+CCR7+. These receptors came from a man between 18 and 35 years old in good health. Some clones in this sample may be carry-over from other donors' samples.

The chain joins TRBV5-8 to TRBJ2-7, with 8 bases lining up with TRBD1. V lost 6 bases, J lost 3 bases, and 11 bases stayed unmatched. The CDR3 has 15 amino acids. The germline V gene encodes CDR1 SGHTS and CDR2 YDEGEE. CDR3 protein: CASNDGQGLNYEQYF. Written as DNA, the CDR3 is TGTGCCAGCAACGACGGACAGGGATTAAACTACGAGCAGTACTTC.

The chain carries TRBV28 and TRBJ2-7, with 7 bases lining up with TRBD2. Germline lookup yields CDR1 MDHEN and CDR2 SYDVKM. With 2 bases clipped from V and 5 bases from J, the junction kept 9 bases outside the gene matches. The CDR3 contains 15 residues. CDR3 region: CASSLEGGIRDEQYF. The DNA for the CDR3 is TGTGCCAGCAGTTTAGAGGGAGGGATCCGCGACGAGCAGTACTTC.

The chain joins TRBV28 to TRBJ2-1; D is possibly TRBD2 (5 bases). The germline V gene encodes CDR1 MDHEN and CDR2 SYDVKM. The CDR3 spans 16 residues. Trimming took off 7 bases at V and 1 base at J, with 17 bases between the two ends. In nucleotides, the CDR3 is TGTGCCAGCACCACCCCTAGGGAGAGGTCCTACAATGAGCAGTTCTTC. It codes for CASTTPRERSYNEQFF.

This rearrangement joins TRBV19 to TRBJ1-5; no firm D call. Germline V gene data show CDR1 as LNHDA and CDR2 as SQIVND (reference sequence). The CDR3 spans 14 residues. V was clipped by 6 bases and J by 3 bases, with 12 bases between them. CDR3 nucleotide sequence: TGTGCCAGTAGCCCCGGGGAGATCAATCAGCCCCAGCATTTT. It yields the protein CASSPGEINQPQHF. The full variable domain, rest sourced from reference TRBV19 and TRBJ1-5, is DGGITQSPKYLFRKEGQNVTLSCEQNLNHDAMYWYRQDPGQGLRLIYYSQIVNDFQKGDIAEGYSVSREKKESFPLTVTSAQKNPTAFYLCASSPGEINQPQHFGDGTRLSIL.

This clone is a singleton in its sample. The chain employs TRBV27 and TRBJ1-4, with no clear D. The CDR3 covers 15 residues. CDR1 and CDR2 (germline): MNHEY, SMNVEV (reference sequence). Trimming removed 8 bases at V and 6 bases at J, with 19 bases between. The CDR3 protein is CASDITATPDEKLFF. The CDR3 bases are TGTGCCAGCGATATCACAGCCACACCGGATGAAAAACTGTTTTTT.

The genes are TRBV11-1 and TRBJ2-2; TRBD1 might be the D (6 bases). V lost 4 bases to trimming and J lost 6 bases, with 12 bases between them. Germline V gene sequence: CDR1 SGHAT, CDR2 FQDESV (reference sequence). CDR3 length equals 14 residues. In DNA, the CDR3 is TGTGCCAGCAGCTCCGAAACAGGGCCCGGGGAGCTGTTTTTT. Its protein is CASSSETGPGELFF.

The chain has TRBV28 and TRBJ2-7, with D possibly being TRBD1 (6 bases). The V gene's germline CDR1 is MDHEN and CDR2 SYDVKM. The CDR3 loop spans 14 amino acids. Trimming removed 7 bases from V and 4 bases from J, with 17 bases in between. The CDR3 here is CASTPNGDTYEQYF. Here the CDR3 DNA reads TGTGCCAGCACCCCGAATGGGGACACGTACGAGCAGTACTTC.

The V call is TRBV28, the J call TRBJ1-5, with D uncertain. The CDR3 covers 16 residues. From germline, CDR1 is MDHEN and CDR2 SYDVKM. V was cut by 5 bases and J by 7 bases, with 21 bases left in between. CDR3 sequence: CASSETSRPLGQPQHF. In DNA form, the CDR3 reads TGTGCCAGCAGTGAGACGTCCCGGCCCTTGGGCCAGCCCCAGCATTTT. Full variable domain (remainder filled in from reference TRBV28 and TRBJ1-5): DVKVTQSSRYLVKRTGEKVFLECVQDMDHENMFWYRQDPGLGLRLIYFSYDVKMKEKGDIPEGYSVSREKKERFSLILESASTNQTSMYLCASSETSRPLGQPQHFGDGTRLSIL.

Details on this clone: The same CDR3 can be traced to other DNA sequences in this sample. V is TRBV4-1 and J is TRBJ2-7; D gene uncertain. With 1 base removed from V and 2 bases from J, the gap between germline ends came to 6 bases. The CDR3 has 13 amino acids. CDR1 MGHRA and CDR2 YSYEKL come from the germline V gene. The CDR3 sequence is CASSQGPTYEQYF. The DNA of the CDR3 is TGCGCCAGCAGCCAAGGGCCTACCTACGAGCAGTACTTC.

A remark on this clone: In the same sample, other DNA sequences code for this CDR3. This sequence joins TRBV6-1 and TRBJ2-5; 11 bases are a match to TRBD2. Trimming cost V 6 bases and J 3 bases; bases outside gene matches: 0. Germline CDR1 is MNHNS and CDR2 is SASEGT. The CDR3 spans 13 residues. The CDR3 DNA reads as TGTGCCAGCAGACTAGCGGGAGAAGAGACCCAGTACTTC. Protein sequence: CASRLAGEETQYF.

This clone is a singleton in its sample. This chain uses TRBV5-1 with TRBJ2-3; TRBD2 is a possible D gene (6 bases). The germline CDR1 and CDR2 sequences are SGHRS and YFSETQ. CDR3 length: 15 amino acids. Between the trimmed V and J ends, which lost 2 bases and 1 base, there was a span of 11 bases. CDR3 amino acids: CASSFMGGGTDTQYF. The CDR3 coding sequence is TGCGCCAGCAGCTTTATGGGAGGAGGCACAGATACGCAGTATTTT.

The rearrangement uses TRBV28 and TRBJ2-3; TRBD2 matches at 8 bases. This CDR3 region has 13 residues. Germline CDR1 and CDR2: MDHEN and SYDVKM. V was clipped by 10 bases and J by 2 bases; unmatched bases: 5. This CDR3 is CATTGGHTDTQYF. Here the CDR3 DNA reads TGTGCCACCACGGGGGGGCACACAGATACGCAGTATTTT. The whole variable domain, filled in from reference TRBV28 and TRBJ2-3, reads DVKVTQSSRYLVKRTGEKVFLECVQDMDHENMFWYRQDPGLGLRLIYFSYDVKMKEKGDIPEGYSVSREKKERFSLILESASTNQTSMYLCATTGGHTDTQYFGPGTRLTVL.

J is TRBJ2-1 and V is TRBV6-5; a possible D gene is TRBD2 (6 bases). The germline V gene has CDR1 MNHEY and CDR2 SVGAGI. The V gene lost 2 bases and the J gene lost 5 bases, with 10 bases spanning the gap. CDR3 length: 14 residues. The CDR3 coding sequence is TGTGCCAGCAGTTACGGGGGACTCAACAATGAGCAGTTCTTC. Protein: CASSYGGLNNEQFF.

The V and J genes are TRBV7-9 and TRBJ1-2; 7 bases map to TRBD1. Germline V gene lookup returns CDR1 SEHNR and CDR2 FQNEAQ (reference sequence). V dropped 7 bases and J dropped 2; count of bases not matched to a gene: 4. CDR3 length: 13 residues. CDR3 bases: TGTGCCAGCACCAAGGACAGGAACTATGGCTACACCTTC. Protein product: CASTKDRNYGYTF.

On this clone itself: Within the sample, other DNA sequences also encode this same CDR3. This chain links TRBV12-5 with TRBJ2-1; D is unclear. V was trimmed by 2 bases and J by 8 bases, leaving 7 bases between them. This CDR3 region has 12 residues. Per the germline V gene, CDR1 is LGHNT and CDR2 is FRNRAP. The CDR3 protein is CASGLSGDEQFF. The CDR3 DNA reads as TGTGCTAGTGGTTTGTCCGGCGATGAGCAGTTCTTC.

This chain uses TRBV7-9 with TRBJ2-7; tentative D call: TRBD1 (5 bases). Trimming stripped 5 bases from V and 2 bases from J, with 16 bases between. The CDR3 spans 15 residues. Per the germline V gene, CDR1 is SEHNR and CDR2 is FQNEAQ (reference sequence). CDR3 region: CASSLGHLPPYEQYF. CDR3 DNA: TGTGCCAGCAGCCTGGGGCATCTGCCGCCCTACGAGCAGTACTTC.

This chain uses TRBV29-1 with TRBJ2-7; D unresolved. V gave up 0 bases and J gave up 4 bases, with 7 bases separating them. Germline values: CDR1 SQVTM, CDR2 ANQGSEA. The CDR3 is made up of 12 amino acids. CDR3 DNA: TGCAGCGTTGAAGAGACCAGTTACGAGCAGTACTTC. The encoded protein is CSVEETSYEQYF.

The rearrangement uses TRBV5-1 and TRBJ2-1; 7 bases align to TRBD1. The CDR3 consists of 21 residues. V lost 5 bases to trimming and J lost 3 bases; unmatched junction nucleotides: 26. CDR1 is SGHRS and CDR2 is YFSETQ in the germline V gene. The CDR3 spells CASRVASVPGVHRGFYNEQFF. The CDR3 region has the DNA TGCGCCAGCAGGGTAGCTTCCGTTCCGGGTGTTCACAGGGGATTCTACAATGAGCAGTTCTTC.

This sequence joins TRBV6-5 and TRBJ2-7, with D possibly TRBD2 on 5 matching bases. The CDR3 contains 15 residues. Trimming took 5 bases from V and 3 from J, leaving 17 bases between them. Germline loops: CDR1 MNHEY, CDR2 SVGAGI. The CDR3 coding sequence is TGTGCCAGCAGTCTAGGTGAGGGAGTGAACTACGAGCAGTACTTC. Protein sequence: CASSLGEGVNYEQYF.

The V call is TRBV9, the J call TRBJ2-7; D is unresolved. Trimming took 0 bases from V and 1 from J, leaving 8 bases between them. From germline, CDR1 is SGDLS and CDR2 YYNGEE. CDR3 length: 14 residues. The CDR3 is CASSVAPDSYEQYF. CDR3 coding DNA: TGTGCCAGCAGCGTAGCTCCAGATTCCTACGAGCAGTACTTC.

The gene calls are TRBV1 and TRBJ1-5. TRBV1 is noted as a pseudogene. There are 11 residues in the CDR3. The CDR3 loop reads CTSSLNQPQHF. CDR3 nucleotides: TGCACCAGCAGCCTCAATCAGCCCCAGCATTTT.

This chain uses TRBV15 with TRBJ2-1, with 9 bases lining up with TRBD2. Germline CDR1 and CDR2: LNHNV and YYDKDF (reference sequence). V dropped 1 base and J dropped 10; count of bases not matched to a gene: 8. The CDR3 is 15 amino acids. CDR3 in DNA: TGTGCCACCAGCAGAGGACTAGCGGACAATCTGGAGCAGTTCTTC. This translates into CATSRGLADNLEQFF.

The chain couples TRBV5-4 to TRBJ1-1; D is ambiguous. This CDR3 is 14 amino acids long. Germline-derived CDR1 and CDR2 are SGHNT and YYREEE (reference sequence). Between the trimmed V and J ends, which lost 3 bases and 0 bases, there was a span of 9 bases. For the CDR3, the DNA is TGTGCCAGCAGCTGGGAATACATGAACACTGAAGCTTTCTTT. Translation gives CASSWEYMNTEAFF.

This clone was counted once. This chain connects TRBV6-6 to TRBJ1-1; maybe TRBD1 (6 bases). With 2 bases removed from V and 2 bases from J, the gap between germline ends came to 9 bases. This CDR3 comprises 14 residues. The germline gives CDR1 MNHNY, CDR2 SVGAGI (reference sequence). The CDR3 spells CASSYGGPNTEAFF. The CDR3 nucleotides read TGTGCCAGCAGTTACGGGGGCCCAAACACTGAAGCTTTCTTT.

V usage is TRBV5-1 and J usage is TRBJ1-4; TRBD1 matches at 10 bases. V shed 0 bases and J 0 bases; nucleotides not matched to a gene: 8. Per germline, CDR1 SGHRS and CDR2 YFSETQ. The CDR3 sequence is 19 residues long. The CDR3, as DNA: TGCGCCAGCAGCTTGGGCGCGACAGGGGGCGGACCAACTAATGAAAAACTGTTTTTT. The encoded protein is CASSLGATGGGPTNEKLFF.

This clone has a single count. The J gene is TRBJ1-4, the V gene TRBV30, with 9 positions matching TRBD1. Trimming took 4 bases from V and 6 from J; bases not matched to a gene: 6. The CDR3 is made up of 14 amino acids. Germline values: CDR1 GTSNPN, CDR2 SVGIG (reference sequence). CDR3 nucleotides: TGTGCCTGGAACAGCGGGACAGGGCATGAAAAACTGTTTTTT. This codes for CAWNSGTGHEKLFF.

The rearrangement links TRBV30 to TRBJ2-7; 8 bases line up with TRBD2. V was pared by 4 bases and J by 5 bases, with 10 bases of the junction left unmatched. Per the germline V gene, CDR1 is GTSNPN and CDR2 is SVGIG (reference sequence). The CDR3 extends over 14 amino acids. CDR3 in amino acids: CAWMEREIGNEQYF. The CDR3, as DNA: TGTGCCTGGATGGAGCGGGAGATTGGCAACGAGCAGTACTTC. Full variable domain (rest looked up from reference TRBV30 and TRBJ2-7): SQTIHQWPATLVQPVGSPLSLECTVEGTSNPNLYWYRQAAGRGLQLLFYSVGIGQISSEVPQNLSASRPQDRQFILSSKKLLLSDSGFYLCAWMEREIGNEQYFGPGTRLTVT.

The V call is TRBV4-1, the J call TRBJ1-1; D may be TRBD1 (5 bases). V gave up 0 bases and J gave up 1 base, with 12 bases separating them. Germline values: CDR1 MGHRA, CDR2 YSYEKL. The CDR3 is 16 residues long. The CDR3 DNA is TGCGCCAGCAGCCAAGATGTGCGGGGCGGGAACACTGAAGCTTTCTTT. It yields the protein CASSQDVRGGNTEAFF.